There are many counts of the clone carrying this TCR beta chain. The antigen is not known. The data were taken from a study of T cell repertoires in cytomegalovirus infection. Study-wide background: Evidence of both CMV infection and a matching HLA type came from public TCR beta signatures. Whole-study findings and limits: What dominated the ex vivo response were HLA-C-restricted CMV-specific TCR beta clonotypes. Individuals carrying CMV plus the relevant HLA were identified by cumulative frequency of public TCR beta families.

The CDR3 has 18 amino acids. Germline CDR1 and CDR2: SEHNR and FQNEAQ (reference sequence). V was pared by 2 bases and J by 2 bases, with 18 bases between. A single record per CDR3 protein comes from TCRdb applying MiXCR to the reads. The sample lists fewer than 1,000,000 distinct CDR3 sequences; around 32% were seen once. The chain uses TRBV7-9 and TRBJ2-2, with D perhaps TRBD1 (6 bases). The sequence was collected from a human donor in good health (CMV status not recorded). Some clones in this sample may be carry-over from other donors' samples. The sequencing here drew on cultured CD8+ T cells from PBMCs, taken from culture after CMV antigen stimulation. In DNA form, the CDR3 reads TGTGCCAGCAGCTTAATACCACAACACAGGGCAAACACCGGGGAGCTGTTTTTT. Protein: CASSLIPQHRANTGELFF.